This is a list of T cell receptor beta chains from one sample in a study of T cells in Graves' hyperthyroidism and ophthalmopathy. TCRdb independently ran MiXCR on the multiplex PCR reads; one entry per CDR3 protein. The sample carries approximately 610,000 distinct CDR3 sequences, under 15% recorded once. Sequencing input: blood. Receptors were obtained from a woman aged 40 to 55 with Graves' ophthalmopathy. Both conserved end residues are part of each CDR3. The order of the fields is D gene, J gene, clone size, V gene, CDR3 protein, CDR3 DNA. D genes are given only for firm matches. Rows give clone size only sometimes, using once, few, many, or a class for an expanded clone.

>TRBD1|TRBJ2-5|many|TRBV28
CASIGTGTGGRETQYF
TGTGCCAGCATCGGGACCGGGACAGGGGGCAGAGAGACCCAGTACTTC
>TRBD2|TRBJ2-1|NA|TRBV7-3
CASSYEGASGSFEQFF
TGTGCCAGCAGTTACGAAGGGGCTAGCGGGAGTTTTGAGCAGTTCTTC
>NA|TRBJ2-3|many|TRBV11-1
CASSLSEAGRITDTQYF
TGTGCCAGCAGCTTATCCGAGGCAGGGAGAATCACAGATACGCAGTATTTT
>NA|TRBJ2-2|NA|TRBV4-2
CASSLRTSRDTGELFF
TGTGCCAGCAGCCTCCGGACAAGCCGGGACACCGGGGAGCTGTTTTTT
>TRBD1|TRBJ2-4|many|TRBV6-1
CASSGGTGLAKNIQYF
TGTGCCAGCAGCGGAGGGACAGGACTAGCCAAAAACATTCAGTACTTC
>NA|TRBJ1-3|NA|TRBV6-5
CASSLGHPAATIYF
TGTGCCAGCAGTTTGGGACACCCTGCGGCCACCATATATTTT
>NA|TRBJ1-3|many|TRBV11-2
CASSLEGLTIYF
TGTGCCAGCAGCTTAGAGGGGCTGACCATATATTTT
>TRBD1|TRBJ2-7|many|TRBV24-1
CATSPRTGDSRVQYF
TGTGCCACCTCTCCAAGGACAGGGGACTCCCGAGTGCAGTACTTC
>NA|TRBJ1-2|many|TRBV28
CASSSLGMGLGASYGYTF
TGTGCCAGCAGTTCCCTGGGGATGGGACTGGGAGCTAGCTATGGCTACACCTTC
>NA|TRBJ1-5|NA|TRBV6-1
CASSMGRWSNQPQHF
TGTGCCAGCAGCATGGGACGGTGGAGCAATCAGCCCCAGCATTTT
>NA|TRBJ2-2|NA|TRBV14
CASSQSGIRELFF
TGTGCCAGCAGCCAGTCGGGGATCCGGGAGCTGTTTTTT
>TRBD2|TRBJ2-2|many|TRBV4-2
CATNSGSSLFF
TGTGCCACCAATAGCGGGAGCTCGCTGTTTTTT
>NA|TRBJ2-1|few|TRBV7-2
CASRQTAGTGEQFF
TGTGCCAGCAGACAAACGGCGGGTACGGGTGAGCAGTTCTTC
>TRBD1|TRBJ1-2|NA|TRBV12-5
CASGDGTGQANYGYTF
TGTGCTAGTGGCGACGGGACAGGGCAAGCTAACTATGGCTACACCTTC
>NA|TRBJ1-2|many|TRBV11-2
CATGPRTNYGYTF
TGTGCCACGGGACCGAGAACTAACTATGGCTACACCTTC
>NA|TRBJ1-1|many|TRBV29-1
CSSMGDAVYPEAFF
TGCAGCAGCATGGGGGACGCAGTGTATCCTGAAGCTTTCTTT
>NA|TRBJ1-2|many|TRBV10-3
CAIRFSGPRGGYTF
TGTGCCATCAGATTTTCCGGGCCGAGAGGAGGCTACACCTTC
>TRBD1|TRBJ2-7|many|TRBV12-3/TRBV12-4
CASSFGQAAYEQYF
TGTGCCAGCAGTTTTGGACAGGCTGCCTACGAGCAGTACTTC
>NA|TRBJ1-6|NA|TRBV28
CASSFWRTYLHF
TGTGCCAGCAGTTTTTGGAGGACTTACCTCCACTTT
>NA|TRBJ2-7|NA|TRBV20-1
CSVRGRSYEQYF
TGCAGTGTTAGGGGGAGGTCCTACGAGCAGTACTTC
>TRBD2|TRBJ2-1|NA|TRBV6-4
CASSDEGSGREQFF
TGTGCCAGCAGTGACGAGGGTAGCGGGAGAGAGCAGTTCTTC
>TRBD1|TRBJ2-5|few|TRBV15
CATSGRDRQLETQYF
TGTGCCACCAGCGGCCGGGACAGGCAATTAGAGACCCAGTACTTC
>NA|TRBJ2-2|NA|TRBV12-3/TRBV12-4
CASSGLRTGELFF
TGCGCCAGCAGTGGGTTACGGACCGGGGAGCTGTTTTTT
>TRBD2|TRBJ2-7|NA|TRBV9
CASSAGLAGFYEQYF
TGTGCCAGCAGCGCCGGACTAGCGGGGTTCTACGAGCAGTACTTC
>TRBD1|TRBJ2-3|many|TRBV28
CASSLGTGFDTQYF
TGTGCCAGCAGTCTGGGGACAGGGTTCGATACGCAGTATTTT
>NA|TRBJ2-2|NA|TRBV6-1
CATGDSSTGELFF
TGTGCCACCGGGGACTCCTCAACCGGGGAGCTGTTTTTT
>TRBD1|TRBJ2-7|few|TRBV10-3
CAAAGGPYEQYF
TGTGCCGCCGCAGGGGGCCCCTACGAGCAGTACTTC
>TRBD2|TRBJ2-7|few|TRBV6-2/TRBV6-3
CASSHSGPAGAHEQYF
TGTGCCAGCAGTCACTCTGGTCCGGCGGGAGCCCACGAGCAGTACTTC
>NA|TRBJ2-7|many|TRBV19
CASSARRTYEQYF
TGTGCCAGTAGTGCCCGGAGGACCTACGAGCAGTACTTC
>TRBD1|TRBJ1-6|few|TRBV10-3
CAIRGQADSPLHF
TGTGCCATCAGGGGACAGGCTGATTCACCCCTCCACTTT
>NA|TRBJ1-3|NA|TRBV4-3
CASSQEKGSGNTIYF
TGCGCCAGCAGCCAAGAAAAGGGGTCGGGAAACACCATATATTTT
>TRBD1|TRBJ2-5|few|TRBV5-1
CASSLARGGRETQYF
TGCGCCAGCAGCTTGGCCAGAGGGGGCAGGGAGACCCAGTACTTC
>NA|TRBJ2-6|many|TRBV19
CASSMWGANVLTF
TGTGCCAGTAGTATGTGGGGGGCCAACGTCCTGACTTTC
>NA|TRBJ2-7|NA|TRBV7-8
CVSSLGLDRAYEQYF
TGTGTCAGCAGCTTAGGGTTGGACAGAGCCTACGAGCAGTACTTC
>NA|TRBJ1-1|many|TRBV28
CASNIFRSNTEAFF
TGTGCCAGCAACATCTTCAGATCGAACACTGAAGCTTTCTTT
>NA|TRBJ2-7|many|TRBV6-1
CASSVWTTPGEQYF
TGTGCCAGCAGTGTGTGGACTACCCCCGGCGAGCAGTACTTC
>NA|TRBJ1-1|NA|TRBV7-8
CASTLLTEAFF
TGTGCCAGCACCTTGTTAACTGAAGCTTTCTTT
>NA|TRBJ1-1|many|TRBV11-3
CASSLGSVTEAFF
TGTGCCAGCAGCTTAGGTTCGGTAACTGAAGCTTTCTTT
>TRBD2|TRBJ2-7|many|TRBV4-1
CASSQDSGEGYYEQYF
TGCGCCAGCAGCCAAGATTCGGGGGAGGGGTACTACGAGCAGTACTTC
>TRBD2|TRBJ2-1|NA|TRBV19
CASTPDGRAMDEQFF
TGTGCCAGTACGCCGGACGGGAGGGCCATGGATGAGCAGTTCTTC
>TRBD1|TRBJ1-1|many|TRBV20-1
CSATPPGQRNTEAFF
TGCAGTGCTACTCCCCCGGGACAGAGGAACACTGAAGCTTTCTTT
>NA|TRBJ2-2|NA|TRBV28
CASSLGTLIAGELFF
TGTGCCAGCAGTTTAGGGACTCTCATAGCCGGGGAGCTGTTTTTT
>NA|TRBJ2-2|few|TRBV19
CASSIAGATGELFF
TGTGCCAGTAGTATCGCGGGGGCCACCGGGGAGCTGTTTTTT
>NA|TRBJ1-1|many|TRBV6-5
CASSSSGTPNTEAFF
TGTGCCAGCAGTTCCAGCGGGACACCGAACACTGAAGCTTTCTTT
>TRBD2|TRBJ2-2|many|TRBV30
CAWSGLAAASGELFF
TGTGCCTGGAGTGGACTAGCGGCAGCCAGCGGGGAGCTGTTTTTT
>TRBD1|TRBJ1-1|many|TRBV12-5
CASGTGTGGFAFF
TGTGCTAGTGGGACCGGGACAGGGGGCTTTGCTTTCTTT
>NA|TRBJ1-1|many|TRBV2
CASTRGPNTEAFF
TGTGCCAGCACGAGGGGACCGAACACTGAAGCTTTCTTT
>NA|TRBJ1-1|many|TRBV12-3/TRBV12-4
CASISARLAEAFF
TGTGCCAGCATCTCAGCTAGGTTGGCTGAAGCTTTCTTT
>NA|TRBJ2-6|many|TRBV27
CASSLRGITGANVLTF
TGTGCCAGCAGTTTAAGAGGGATCACTGGGGCCAACGTCCTGACTTTC
>NA|TRBJ1-3|many|TRBV6-1
CASTHGVGHSGNTIYF
TGTGCCAGCACTCACGGGGTGGGGCACTCTGGAAACACCATATATTTT
>TRBD1|TRBJ2-7|many|TRBV4-1
CASSQEGTGGYEQYF
TGCGCCAGCAGCCAAGAAGGGACAGGGGGCTACGAGCAGTACTTC
>NA|TRBJ1-2|many|TRBV29-1
CSVREERQTYGYTF
TGCAGCGTCCGTGAAGAACGACAGACCTATGGCTACACCTTC
>NA|TRBJ2-5|many|TRBV19
CASAVDGEAAQETQYF
TGTGCCAGTGCAGTCGATGGTGAAGCGGCCCAAGAGACCCAGTACTTC
>NA|TRBJ1-1|many|TRBV6-2/TRBV6-3
CASSYLDKGEAFF
TGTGCCAGCAGTTACCTCGACAAGGGTGAAGCTTTCTTT
>NA|TRBJ2-7|once|TRBV12-3/TRBV12-4
CASSFPGSTYEQYF
TGTGCCAGCTCTTTTCCGGGGAGCACCTACGAGCAGTACTTC
>NA|TRBJ1-5|many|TRBV6-2/TRBV6-3
CASSSGPNQPQHF
TGTGCCAGCAGTTCAGGACCTAATCAGCCCCAGCATTTT
>NA|TRBJ1-3|many|TRBV11-2
CASIHPTRNTIYF
TGTGCCAGCATCCACCCTACAAGAAACACCATATATTTT